Listed below are T cell receptor beta chains from one sample, sequenced in a study of vaccination and CD4 T cells after COVID-19. These receptors' targets are unknown. One entry per CDR3 protein, called by TCRdb with MiXCR from the PCR reads. The profile covers around 15,000 distinct CDR3 sequences, with about 60% appearing a single time and more than 10% taken by the ten largest. Input material: CD4+ T cells from blood, cultured in vitro. Receptors were obtained from a human donor who had recovered from COVID-19. The CDR3 runs from the conserved cysteine through the conserved F or W. D genes are given only for firm matches. Some rows have no size entry. The others give once, few or many, or a class for an expanded clone.

V	D	size	J	CDR3	DNA
TRBV5-1	TRBD2	few	TRBJ2-5	CASSEGTSRTETQYF	TGCGCCAGCAGCGAAGGGACTAGCCGGACGGAGACCCAGTACTTC
TRBV12-3/TRBV12-4	NA	NA	TRBJ1-5	CASSFGGNNQPQHF	TGTGCCAGCAGTTTTGGGGGGAACAATCAGCCCCAGCATTTT
TRBV28	NA	NA	TRBJ1-2	CASSVSGSSYTF	TGTGCCAGCAGTGTCTCAGGTAGTAGCTACACCTTC
TRBV27	NA	NA	TRBJ1-3	CASSLLGKGGNTIYF	TGTGCCAGCAGTTTATTAGGTAAAGGTGGAAACACCATATATTTT
TRBV7-2	TRBD2	NA	TRBJ2-7	CASSLDSGVPYEQYF	TGTGCCAGCAGCTTAGATAGCGGGGTGCCCTACGAGCAGTACTTC
TRBV20-1	NA	few	TRBJ1-2	CSAYRDGNNYGYTF	TGCAGTGCTTACCGGGACGGAAATAACTATGGCTACACCTTC
TRBV6-2/TRBV6-3	TRBD1	few	TRBJ1-1	CASKLHDRGFAEAFF	TGTGCCAGCAAACTCCATGACAGGGGGTTCGCTGAAGCTTTCTTT
TRBV6-1	TRBD1	NA	TRBJ1-1	CASPLPGQVNTEAFF	TGTGCCAGCCCCCTACCGGGACAGGTGAACACTGAAGCTTTCTTT
TRBV6-1	NA	NA	TRBJ1-1	CASNQGYEAFF	TGTGCCAGCAACCAGGGTTACGAAGCTTTCTTT
TRBV28	NA	NA	TRBJ1-5	CASSLSRGGQPQHF	TGTGCCAGCAGTTTATCCCGCGGGGGCCAGCCCCAGCATTTT
TRBV6-1	NA	NA	TRBJ2-3	CASSARAFTDTQYF	TGTGCCAGCAGTGCCCGGGCCTTCACAGATACGCAGTATTTT
TRBV20-1	NA	NA	TRBJ1-1	CSASTGEKATEAFF	TGCAGTGCTAGTACGGGAGAGAAGGCCACTGAAGCTTTCTTT
TRBV27	NA	few	TRBJ2-1	CASSRNNEQFF	TGTGCCAGCAGTCGCAACAATGAGCAGTTCTTC
TRBV7-2	NA	NA	TRBJ2-1	CASSFAKTTANEQFF	TGTGCCAGCAGCTTTGCGAAGACAACGGCTAATGAGCAGTTCTTC
TRBV5-1	NA	NA	TRBJ1-2	CASSPPGNYGYTF	TGCGCCAGCAGCCCTCCGGGCAACTATGGCTACACCTTC
TRBV2	NA	NA	TRBJ2-5	CASSRGRSQETQYF	TGTGCCAGCAGTAGAGGGCGGTCCCAAGAGACCCAGTACTTC
TRBV10-2	TRBD2	few	TRBJ2-3	CASHIVTSGTDTQYF	TGCGCCAGCCACATAGTCACTAGCGGCACAGATACGCAGTATTTT
TRBV28	NA	NA	TRBJ2-7	CASSSDSYEQYF	TGTGCCAGCAGTTCCGACAGCTACGAGCAGTACTTC
TRBV6-1	NA	NA	TRBJ2-5	CASSGLKASEYGTQYF	TGTGCCAGCAGTGGGCTAAAAGCGTCCGAATATGGAACCCAGTACTTC
TRBV27	NA	few	TRBJ1-1	CASRRGQYTEAFF	TGTGCCAGCCGGAGGGGACAATACACTGAAGCTTTCTTT
TRBV11-2	NA	NA	TRBJ2-3	CVSSLSATDTQYF	TGTGTCAGCAGCTTAAGTGCGACAGATACGCAGTATTTT
TRBV7-3	NA	few	TRBJ1-5	CASSLFLVPEGSQPQHF	TGTGCCAGCAGCTTATTTTTGGTCCCCGAGGGGAGTCAGCCCCAGCATTTT
TRBV28	TRBD1	NA	TRBJ1-3	CASSFKQGARRNTIYF	TGTGCCAGCAGTTTTAAACAGGGGGCAAGGAGAAACACCATATATTTT
TRBV14	TRBD1	NA	TRBJ1-2	CASSRWTGIDGYTF	TGTGCCAGCAGCCGGTGGACAGGTATCGATGGCTACACCTTC
TRBV5-1	TRBD1	NA	TRBJ1-4	CASSLQTGTREKLFF	TGCGCCAGCAGCTTGCAGACAGGGACTCGAGAAAAACTGTTTTTT
TRBV6-1	NA	NA	TRBJ2-7	CASTTAPRWEQYF	TGTGCCAGCACGACAGCGCCGCGGTGGGAGCAGTACTTC
TRBV19	NA	once	TRBJ1-2	CASRHSRYRVGGYTF	TGTGCCAGTAGACATAGTCGGTACAGGGTGGGTGGCTACACCTTC
TRBV5-1	NA	NA	TRBJ2-1	CASSLGTVSYNEQFF	TGCGCCAGCAGCTTGGGGACGGTCTCCTACAATGAGCAGTTCTTC
TRBV7-8	NA	NA	TRBJ2-6	CASSLTGNSGANVLTF	TGTGCCAGCAGCTTAACAGGGAACTCTGGGGCCAACGTCCTGACTTTC
TRBV12-3/TRBV12-4	NA	NA	TRBJ2-3	CASSMPTRRRGTDTQYF	TGTGCCAGCAGTATGCCCACTCGACGGAGAGGCACAGATACGCAGTATTTT
TRBV25-1	TRBD1	once	TRBJ2-5	CASSRTTGGQETQYF	TGTGCCAGCAGTCGAACGACAGGGGGCCAAGAGACCCAGTACTTC
TRBV15	TRBD1	few	TRBJ1-1	CATSRDPGQMNTEAFF	TGTGCCACCAGCAGAGACCCGGGACAGATGAACACTGAAGCTTTCTTT
TRBV28	NA	NA	TRBJ1-2	CASSFAGRNYGYTF	TGTGCCAGCAGTTTTGCCGGCAGGAACTATGGCTACACCTTC
TRBV6-5	TRBD1	NA	TRBJ1-1	CASSYKSGTGRTEAFF	TGTGCCAGCAGTTACAAGTCCGGGACAGGGAGAACTGAAGCTTTCTTT
TRBV19	TRBD1	NA	TRBJ2-7	CASSIRTGSTYEQYF	TGTGCCAGTAGTATCCGGACAGGGTCCACCTACGAGCAGTACTTC
TRBV11-3	TRBD1	NA	TRBJ2-5	CASSSETGYQETQYF	TGTGCCAGCAGCTCTGAGACAGGGTACCAAGAGACCCAGTACTTC
TRBV19	NA	once	TRBJ2-7	CASSMGGSSYEQYF	TGTGCCAGTAGTATGGGGGGAAGCTCCTACGAGCAGTACTTC
TRBV7-3	TRBD1	NA	TRBJ1-1	CASSSRQGEAFF	TGTGCCAGCAGCTCGAGACAGGGAGAAGCTTTCTTT
TRBV15	TRBD1	NA	TRBJ2-3	CATSRDRGVDTQYF	TGTGCCACCAGCAGGGACAGGGGGGTAGATACGCAGTATTTT
TRBV6-1	NA	NA	TRBJ1-5	CASSDWADNQPQHF	TGTGCCAGCAGTGACTGGGCTGATAATCAGCCCCAGCATTTT
TRBV19	TRBD1	NA	TRBJ1-6	CASSIQGQRFNSPLHF	TGTGCCAGTAGTATCCAGGGACAGCGCTTTAATTCACCCCTCCACTTT
TRBV5-1	NA	NA	TRBJ2-1	CASSLGSGSYNEQFF	TGCGCCAGCAGCTTAGGTAGCGGCTCCTACAATGAGCAGTTCTTC
TRBV4-2	NA	NA	TRBJ1-1	CASSQRETEVTEAFF	TGTGCCAGCAGCCAAAGGGAGACAGAGGTCACTGAAGCTTTCTTT
TRBV29-1	NA	NA	TRBJ2-6	CSVGDGIFSGANVLTF	TGCAGCGTTGGGGACGGAATCTTTTCTGGGGCCAACGTCCTGACTTTC
TRBV20-1	TRBD1	NA	TRBJ2-2	CSARAGQGATGELFF	TGCAGTGCTAGAGCCGGACAGGGGGCCACCGGGGAGCTGTTTTTT
TRBV7-9	NA	NA	TRBJ1-1	CASSAGIDTEAFF	TGTGCCAGCAGCGCAGGGATTGACACTGAAGCTTTCTTT
TRBV6-2/TRBV6-3	NA	NA	TRBJ2-3	CASRDRRKGADTQYF	TGTGCCAGCAGGGACAGAAGGAAGGGCGCAGATACGCAGTATTTT
TRBV6-1	NA	few	TRBJ2-2	CASRGTAGELFF	TGTGCCAGCAGGGGTACGGCCGGGGAGCTGTTTTTT
TRBV20-1	TRBD2	NA	TRBJ2-7	CSAPRGAGGFEQYF	TGCAGTGCTCCCCGGGGGGCGGGGGGGTTCGAGCAGTACTTC
TRBV18	NA	NA	TRBJ1-2	CASSKGANYGYTF	TGTGCCAGCTCAAAAGGGGCGAACTATGGCTACACCTTC
TRBV20-1	TRBD1	few	TRBJ1-6	CSARKQGADSPLHF	TGCAGTGCTAGGAAGCAGGGGGCGGATTCACCCCTCCACTTT
TRBV5-6	NA	NA	TRBJ2-2	CASSSFIGANTGELFF	TGTGCCAGCAGCTCTTTTATCGGCGCGAACACCGGGGAGCTGTTTTTT